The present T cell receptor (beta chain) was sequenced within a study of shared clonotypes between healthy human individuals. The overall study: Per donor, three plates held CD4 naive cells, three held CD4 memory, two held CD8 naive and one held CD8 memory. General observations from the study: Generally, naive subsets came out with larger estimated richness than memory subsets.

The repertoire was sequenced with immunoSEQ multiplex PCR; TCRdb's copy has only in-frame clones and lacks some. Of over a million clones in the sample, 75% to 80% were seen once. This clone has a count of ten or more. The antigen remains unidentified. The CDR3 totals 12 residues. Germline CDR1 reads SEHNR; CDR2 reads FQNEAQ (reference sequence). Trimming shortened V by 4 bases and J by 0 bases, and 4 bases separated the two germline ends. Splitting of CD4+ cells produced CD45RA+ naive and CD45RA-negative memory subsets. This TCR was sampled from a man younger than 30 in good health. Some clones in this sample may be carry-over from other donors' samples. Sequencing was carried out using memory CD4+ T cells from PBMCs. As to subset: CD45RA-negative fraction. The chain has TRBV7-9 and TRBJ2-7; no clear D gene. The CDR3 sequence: CASSSPSYEQYF. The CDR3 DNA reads TGTGCCAGCAGCTCCCCCTCCTACGAGCAGTACTTC.